This T cell receptor (beta chain) was captured by sequencing in a study of post-analysis software for immune sequencing data (dated by TCRdb to 2014 to 2015). Turning to the overall study: The recorded disease courses included relapsing-remitting, secondary progressive and progressive-relapsing multiple sclerosis, and some patients had no subtype annotation. A subset of samples was prepared in parallel using single-end sample barcoding, then pooled and co-amplified after Illumina adapter ligation. Patient repertoires were compared against ten to eleven previously published healthy control repertoires from donors aged roughly 6 to 28 years. The investigation overall reported the following: Patients showed significantly higher frequencies than controls for about five TRBV segments, among them TRBV5-6, TRBV5-1 and TRBV20-1. Multiple sclerosis patients had significantly lower normalized Chao1 diversity than controls, a result that suggests substantial peripheral T-cell clonal expansion. Strong co-clustering of samples prepared in the same batch was shown by direct clustering with F measure, prompting a batch-effect correction. The multiple sclerosis patient group was slightly younger than the control group.

The library was built by means of PCR. Sequencing was carried out with an Illumina HiSeq 2500. Unique molecular identifiers were incorporated into TCR beta cDNA libraries to reduce PCR and sequencing biases. Approximately 500,000 cDNA molecules were obtained per 1 to 10 million input T cells, so each molecule approximated one T cell. The same protocol used for the earlier healthy control dataset was applied to prepare and sequence the patient libraries. Samples belonging to the same batch were prepared together, multiplexed and sequenced on a shared HiSeq lane. On the study's bioinformatics: Raw barcoded reads were processed with MIGEC, discarding single-read molecular identifier groups before consensus assembly and CDR3 extraction. Clonotype tables were post-analysed with VDJtools, and diversity was normalized by down-sampling all datasets to the smallest sample size. To correct batch-related cross-sample contamination, repertoire overlap clustering matched CDR3 amino acid sequences but not nucleotide sequences. TCRdb passed the public sequencing reads through fastp at Q25 and MiXCR, retaining productive beta sequences. Identical CDR3 protein sequences are pooled into one entry, listed with their most common genes and DNA. None of the V and J calls come from the authors' own analysis; TCRdb made them. The sample table contains 750,000 to 950,000 distinct CDR3 sequences; only one count was recorded for just over 45% of them. Of the sample, 4.9% is held by the ten largest clones.

The CDR3 spans 16 residues, from the cysteine through the phenylalanine. The sequence is cut down to CDR3 DNA, 48 bases in frame from base 1. TCR beta repertoires were profiled from peripheral blood of under 15 young patients with multiple sclerosis to demonstrate the VDJtools post-analysis software. The patients with multiple sclerosis were children and adolescents between about 6 and 17 years of age. This clonotype was observed a handful of times. What antigen it recognizes has not been identified. One base away there is no much larger clone; base qualities are not given. This receptor was identified in a girl between 5 and 17 years old with multiple sclerosis. In this chain, TRBV12-3 or TRBV12-4 is recombined with TRBJ2-1; 7 nucleotides in the junction match TRBD1. The J call may be mistaken, given a closer DNA end match to TRBJ2-7. The specimen sequenced was blood. At the DNA level, the sequence is TGTGCCAGCAGTTTTATATTGGGACAGACCTACAATGAGCAGTACTTC. It is translated as CASSFILGQTYNEQYF.